This T cell receptor beta chain came from a study of cytomegalovirus exposure and HLA in healthy donors. Profiling relied on immunoSEQ multiplex PCR, and the TCRdb table lists in-frame clones only, not all of them. The sample yields under 250,000 clones, less than 90% seen once. The CDR3 length is 16 residues. V gave up 2 bases and J gave up 1 base; unmatched junction bases: 2. CDR1 SGHRS and CDR2 YFSETQ come from the germline V gene. The specimen sequenced was PBMCs. This chain uses TRBV5-1 with TRBJ2-3; 12 bases fit TRBD2. This TCR came from a woman aged 18-29 years in good health and CMV-seronegative. The CDR3 loop is CASSFGTSGRTDTQYF. The CDR3 DNA is TGCGCCAGCAGCTTCGGGACTAGCGGGCGCACAGATACGCAGTATTTT.